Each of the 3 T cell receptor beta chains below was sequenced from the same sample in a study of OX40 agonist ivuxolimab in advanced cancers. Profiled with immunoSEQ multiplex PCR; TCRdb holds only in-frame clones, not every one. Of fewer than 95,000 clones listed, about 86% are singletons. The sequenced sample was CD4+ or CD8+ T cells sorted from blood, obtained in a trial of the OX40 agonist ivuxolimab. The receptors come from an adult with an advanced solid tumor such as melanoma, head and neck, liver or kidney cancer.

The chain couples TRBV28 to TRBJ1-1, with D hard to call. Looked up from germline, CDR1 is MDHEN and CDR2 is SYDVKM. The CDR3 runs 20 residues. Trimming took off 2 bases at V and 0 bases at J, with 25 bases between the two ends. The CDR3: CASSLGFGPPDRDMNTEAFF. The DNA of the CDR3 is TGTGCCAGCAGTTTAGGATTCGGGCCCCCCGACCGAGACATGAACACTGAAGCTTTCTTT.

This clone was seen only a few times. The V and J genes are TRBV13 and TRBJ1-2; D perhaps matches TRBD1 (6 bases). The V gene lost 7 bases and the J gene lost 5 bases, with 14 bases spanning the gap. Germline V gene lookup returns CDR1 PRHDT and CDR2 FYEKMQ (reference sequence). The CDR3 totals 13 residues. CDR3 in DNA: TGTGCCAGCACCCCCCCAGGGGATTATGGCTACACCTTC. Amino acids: CASTPPGDYGYTF.

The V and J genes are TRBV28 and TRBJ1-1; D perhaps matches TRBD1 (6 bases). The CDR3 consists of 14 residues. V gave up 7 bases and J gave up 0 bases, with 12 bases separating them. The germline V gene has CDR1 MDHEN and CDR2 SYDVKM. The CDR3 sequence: CASIHGGMNTEAFF. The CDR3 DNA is TGTGCCAGCATCCACGGGGGCATGAACACTGAAGCTTTCTTT.